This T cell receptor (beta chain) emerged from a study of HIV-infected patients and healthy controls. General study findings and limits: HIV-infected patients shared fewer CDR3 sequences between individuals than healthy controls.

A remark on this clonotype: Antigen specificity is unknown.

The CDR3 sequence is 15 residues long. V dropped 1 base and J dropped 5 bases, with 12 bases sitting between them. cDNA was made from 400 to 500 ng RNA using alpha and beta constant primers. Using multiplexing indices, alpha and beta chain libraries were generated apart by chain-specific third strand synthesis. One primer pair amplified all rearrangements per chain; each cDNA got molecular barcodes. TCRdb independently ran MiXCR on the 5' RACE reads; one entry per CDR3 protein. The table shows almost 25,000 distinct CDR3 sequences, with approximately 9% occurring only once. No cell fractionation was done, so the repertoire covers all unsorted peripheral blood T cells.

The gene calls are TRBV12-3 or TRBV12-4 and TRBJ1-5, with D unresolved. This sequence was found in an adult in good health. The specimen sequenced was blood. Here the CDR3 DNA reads TGTGCCAGCAGTTTAGTATCGGGATTACATCAGCCCCAGCATTTT. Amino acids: CASSLVSGLHQPQHF.